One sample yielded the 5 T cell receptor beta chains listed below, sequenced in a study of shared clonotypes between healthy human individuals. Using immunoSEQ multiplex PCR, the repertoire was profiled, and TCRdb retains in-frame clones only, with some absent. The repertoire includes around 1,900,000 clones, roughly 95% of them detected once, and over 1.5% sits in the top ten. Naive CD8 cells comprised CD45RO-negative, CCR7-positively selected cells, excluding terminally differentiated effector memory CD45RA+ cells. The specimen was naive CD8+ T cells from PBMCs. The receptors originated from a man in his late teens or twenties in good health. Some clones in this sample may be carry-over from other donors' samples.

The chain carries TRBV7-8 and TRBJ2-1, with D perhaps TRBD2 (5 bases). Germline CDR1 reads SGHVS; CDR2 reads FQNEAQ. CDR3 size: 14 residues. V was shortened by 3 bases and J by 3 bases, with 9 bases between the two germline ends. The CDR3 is CASSFERIYNEQFF. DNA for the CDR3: TGTGCCAGCAGCTTCGAGCGGATCTACAATGAGCAGTTCTTC.

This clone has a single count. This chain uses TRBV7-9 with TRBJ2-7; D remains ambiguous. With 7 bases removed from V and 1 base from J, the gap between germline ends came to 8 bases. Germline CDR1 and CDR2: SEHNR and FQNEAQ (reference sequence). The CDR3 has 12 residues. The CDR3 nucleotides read TGTGCCAGCACAGCGAGATCCTACGAGCAGTACTTC. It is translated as CASTARSYEQYF.

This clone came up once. In nucleotides, the CDR3 is TGTGCCAGCCGTCCAATGAGGAACACTGAAGCTTTCTTT. Residues: CASRPMRNTEAFF. The V and J genes are TRBV6-5 and TRBJ1-1; D ambiguous. Looked up from germline, CDR1 is MNHEY and CDR2 is SVGAGI. V lost 8 bases and J lost 1, with 11 bases in between. The CDR3 is 13 amino acids.

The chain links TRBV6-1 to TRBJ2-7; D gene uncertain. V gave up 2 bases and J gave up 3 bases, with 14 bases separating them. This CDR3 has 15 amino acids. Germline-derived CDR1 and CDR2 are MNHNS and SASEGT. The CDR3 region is CASSEFDGKGYEQYF. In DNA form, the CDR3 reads TGTGCCAGCAGTGAATTCGATGGGAAAGGCTACGAGCAGTACTTC.

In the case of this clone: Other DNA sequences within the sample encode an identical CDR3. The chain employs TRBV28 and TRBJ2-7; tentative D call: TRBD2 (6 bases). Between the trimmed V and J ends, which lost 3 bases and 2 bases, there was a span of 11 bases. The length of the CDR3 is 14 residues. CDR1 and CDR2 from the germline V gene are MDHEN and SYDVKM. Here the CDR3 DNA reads TGTGCCAGCAGTTTGCGGGGCAATCCCTACGAGCAGTACTTC. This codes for CASSLRGNPYEQYF.